This T cell receptor beta chain was obtained from a study of blood T cell repertoires in COVID-19. Study context: COVID-19 samples collected from the United States, Italy and Spain covered acute and convalescent phases. T cells, B-cell-depleted T cells, or PBMCs provided the cDNA or gDNA that served as material.

Trimming took off 2 bases at V and 4 bases at J, with 6 bases between the two ends. Germline V gene data show CDR1 as MNHNS and CDR2 as SASEGT. The CDR3 length is 13 residues. Per the original methods: Amplification of reference gene primers was used by the study to estimate nucleated cell counts. Some clones are missing from TCRdb's copy, which holds only in-frame ones; the method was immunoSEQ multiplex PCR. The D gene and trimming were derived from the DNA, and the V and J assignments and clone size from that table. The repertoire holds roughly 70,000 clones, with approximately 90% as singletons. The source of this sequence is a woman aged 60 to 75 with active COVID-19. The chain recombines TRBV6-1 with TRBJ1-5; no clear D. The sample was peripheral blood. The chain's CDR3 is CASSEFPNQPQHF. CDR3 bases: TGTGCCAGCAGTGAATTCCCGAATCAGCCCCAGCATTTT.